This entry features one T cell receptor beta chain sequence. The method was immunoSEQ multiplex PCR; TCRdb's version includes in-frame clones alone and lacks a portion of them. The data hold 20,000 to 30,000 clones, with 85% to 95% observed a single time. This CDR3 region has 11 residues. V lost 5 bases to trimming and J lost 10 bases, with 12 bases between them. This sample is part of a study of blood T cell repertoires in COVID-19. Study-level information: COVID-19 samples from acute and convalescent phases originated in the United States, Italy and Spain. PBMCs, B-cell-depleted T cells, or T cells were the source of the cDNA or gDNA that made up the material.

The rearrangement joins TRBV12-3 or TRBV12-4 to TRBJ2-7; tentative D call: TRBD1 (6 bases). This clonotype originated in a human donor with active COVID-19. The donor label of this sample is uncertain. Material for sequencing was peripheral blood. CDR3 sequence reads: CASSPGQPQYF. CDR3 in DNA: TGTGCCAGCAGTCCCGGACAGCCCCAGTACTTC.